A selection of T cell receptor beta chains follows, all from one sample in a study of T cell responses to AZD1222 COVID-19 vaccine. This table comes from immunoSEQ multiplex PCR, and its TCRdb copy is limited to in-frame clones, with some not included. The data hold under 200,000 clones, with about 91% observed a single time. The source material was peripheral blood, sampled on day 0 of MenACWY control vaccination. The receptors were sampled from an adult in good health. The conserved cysteine and the conserved F or W are not part of the CDR3 here. Size is stated for part of the rows, as once, few or many counts, or as a class when the clone is expanded.

v_call: TRBV19; clone_size: -; j_call: TRBJ1-1; cdr3_aa: ASSGGLPGTEAF
v_call: TRBV7-2; clone_size: -; j_call: TRBJ2-5; cdr3_aa: ASSLEFFLPY
v_call: TRBV3-1/TRBV3-2; clone_size: -; j_call: TRBJ2-7; cdr3_aa: ASSQDWSVLVEQY
v_call: TRBV9; clone_size: -; j_call: TRBJ1-1; cdr3_aa: ASSVGPFGNTEAF
v_call: TRBV5-1; clone_size: few; j_call: TRBJ1-4; cdr3_aa: ASSTPGQGHEKLF
v_call: TRBV9; clone_size: -; j_call: TRBJ2-7; cdr3_aa: ASSVGGSARYEQY
v_call: TRBV15; clone_size: -; j_call: TRBJ2-1; cdr3_aa: ATSRGASGSDNEQF
v_call: TRBV4-1; clone_size: once; j_call: TRBJ2-1; cdr3_aa: ASSQDKGLAGGEQF
v_call: TRBV6-2/TRBV6-3; clone_size: -; j_call: TRBJ2-7; cdr3_aa: ASSYNPYEQY
v_call: TRBV3-1/TRBV3-2; clone_size: -; j_call: TRBJ2-7; cdr3_aa: ASSQTSYEQY
v_call: TRBV5-1; clone_size: -; j_call: TRBJ2-2; cdr3_aa: ASSLGGLDTGELF
v_call: TRBV7-8; clone_size: -; j_call: TRBJ2-2; cdr3_aa: ASSLRGARTGELF
v_call: TRBV7-2; clone_size: -; j_call: TRBJ2-7; cdr3_aa: ASSLVLRGSYEQY
v_call: TRBV7-9; clone_size: -; j_call: TRBJ1-1; cdr3_aa: ASSFRGDRGFEAF
v_call: TRBV9; clone_size: once; j_call: TRBJ2-7; cdr3_aa: ASSLGPGDEQY
v_call: TRBV14; clone_size: -; j_call: TRBJ1-2; cdr3_aa: ASSQAGSAGYT
v_call: TRBV4-2; clone_size: -; j_call: TRBJ2-5; cdr3_aa: ASSQDLGRNQETQY
v_call: TRBV28; clone_size: -; j_call: TRBJ1-1; cdr3_aa: ASSPPIQGVATEAF
v_call: TRBV19; clone_size: -; j_call: TRBJ1-3; cdr3_aa: ASSGTLSGNTIY
v_call: TRBV7-3; clone_size: -; j_call: TRBJ2-3; cdr3_aa: ASSPIGTSVTDTQY
v_call: TRBV19; clone_size: -; j_call: TRBJ1-5; cdr3_aa: ASGTGTGIWIDQPQH
v_call: TRBV6-6; clone_size: -; j_call: TRBJ2-1; cdr3_aa: ASRPFGEFEMF
v_call: TRBV2; clone_size: -; j_call: TRBJ2-4; cdr3_aa: ASNPLASGNENIQY
v_call: TRBV25-1; clone_size: -; j_call: TRBJ2-7; cdr3_aa: ASRDRGTYEQY
v_call: TRBV9; clone_size: -; j_call: TRBJ2-7; cdr3_aa: ASSTRTGGGEQY
v_call: TRBV18; clone_size: -; j_call: TRBJ1-2; cdr3_aa: ASSPLVRDDGYT
v_call: TRBV19; clone_size: -; j_call: TRBJ1-2; cdr3_aa: ASSMRGRPYGYT
v_call: TRBV6-5; clone_size: -; j_call: TRBJ2-5; cdr3_aa: ASRHTGVGETQY
v_call: TRBV3-1/TRBV3-2; clone_size: -; j_call: TRBJ1-2; cdr3_aa: ASSQDPWGDYGYT
v_call: TRBV30; clone_size: -; j_call: TRBJ2-2; cdr3_aa: AWSLHSGLAGSGELF
v_call: TRBV7-2; clone_size: -; j_call: TRBJ2-7; cdr3_aa: ASSLSLVYEQY